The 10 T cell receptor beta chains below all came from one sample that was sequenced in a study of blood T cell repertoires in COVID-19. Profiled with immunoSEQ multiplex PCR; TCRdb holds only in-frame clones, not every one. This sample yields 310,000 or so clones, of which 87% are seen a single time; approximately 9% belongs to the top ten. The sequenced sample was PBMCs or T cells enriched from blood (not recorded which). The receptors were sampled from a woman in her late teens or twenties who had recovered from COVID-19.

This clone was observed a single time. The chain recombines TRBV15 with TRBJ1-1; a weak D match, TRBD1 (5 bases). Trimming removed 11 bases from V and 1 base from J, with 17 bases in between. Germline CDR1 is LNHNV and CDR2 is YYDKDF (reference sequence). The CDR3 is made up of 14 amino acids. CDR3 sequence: CAAAGSPKNTEAFF. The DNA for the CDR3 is TGTGCCGCCGCAGGGTCACCGAAGAACACTGAAGCTTTCTTT.

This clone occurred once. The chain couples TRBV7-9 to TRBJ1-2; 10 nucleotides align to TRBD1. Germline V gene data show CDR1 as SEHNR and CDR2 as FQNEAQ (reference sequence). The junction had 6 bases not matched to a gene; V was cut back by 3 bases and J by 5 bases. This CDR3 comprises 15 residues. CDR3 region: CASSFTTGGFYGYTF. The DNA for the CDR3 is TGTGCCAGCAGCTTCACGACAGGGGGCTTTTATGGCTACACCTTC. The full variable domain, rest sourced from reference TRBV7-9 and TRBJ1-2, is DTGVSQNPRHKITKRGQNVTFRCDPISEHNRLYWYRQTLGQGPEFLTYFQNEAQLEKSRLLSDRFSAERPKGSFSTLEIQRTEQGDSAMYLCASSFTTGGFYGYTFGSGTRLTVV.

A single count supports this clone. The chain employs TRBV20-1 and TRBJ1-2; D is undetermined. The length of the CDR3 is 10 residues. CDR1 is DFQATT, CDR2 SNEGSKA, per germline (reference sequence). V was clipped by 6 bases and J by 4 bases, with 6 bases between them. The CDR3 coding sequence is TGCAGTGCCCCCATCTATGGCTACACCTTC. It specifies CSAPIYGYTF.

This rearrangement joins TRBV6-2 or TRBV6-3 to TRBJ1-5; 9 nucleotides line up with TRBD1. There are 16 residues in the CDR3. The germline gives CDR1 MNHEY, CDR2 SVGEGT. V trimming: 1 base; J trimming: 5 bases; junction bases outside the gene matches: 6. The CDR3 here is CASSYLPGQGDQPQHF. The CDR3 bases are TGTGCCAGCAGTTACTTACCGGGACAGGGCGATCAGCCCCAGCATTTT.

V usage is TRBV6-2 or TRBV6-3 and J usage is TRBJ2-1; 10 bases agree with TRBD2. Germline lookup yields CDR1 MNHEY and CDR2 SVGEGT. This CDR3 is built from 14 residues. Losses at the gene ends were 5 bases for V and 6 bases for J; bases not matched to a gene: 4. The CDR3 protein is CASSQLAGRNEQFF. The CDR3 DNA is TGTGCCAGCAGTCAACTAGCGGGGCGCAATGAGCAGTTCTTC.

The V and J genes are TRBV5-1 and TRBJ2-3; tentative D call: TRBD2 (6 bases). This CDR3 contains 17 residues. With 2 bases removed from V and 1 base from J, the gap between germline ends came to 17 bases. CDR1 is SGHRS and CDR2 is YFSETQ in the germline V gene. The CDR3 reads CASSFIRAGGGTDTQYF. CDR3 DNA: TGCGCCAGCAGCTTTATCAGAGCGGGCGGGGGCACAGATACGCAGTATTTT.

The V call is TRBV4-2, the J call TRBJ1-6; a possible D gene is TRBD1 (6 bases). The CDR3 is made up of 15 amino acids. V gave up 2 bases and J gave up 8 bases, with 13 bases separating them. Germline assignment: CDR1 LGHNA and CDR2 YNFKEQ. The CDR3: CASSQQQGSYSPLHF. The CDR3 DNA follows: TGTGCCAGCAGCCAACAACAGGGTTCGTATTCACCCCTCCACTTT.

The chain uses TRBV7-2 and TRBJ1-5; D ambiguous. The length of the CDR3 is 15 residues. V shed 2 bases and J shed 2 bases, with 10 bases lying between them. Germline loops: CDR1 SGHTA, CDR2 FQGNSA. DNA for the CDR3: TGTGCCAGCAGCTTAAGTCCAGAGGGCAATCAGCCCCAGCATTTT. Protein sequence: CASSLSPEGNQPQHF.

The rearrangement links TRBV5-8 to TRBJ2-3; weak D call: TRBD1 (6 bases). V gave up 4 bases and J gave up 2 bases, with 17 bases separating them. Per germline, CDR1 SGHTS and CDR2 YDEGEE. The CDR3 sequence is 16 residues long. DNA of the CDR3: TGTGCCAGCAGCCCGTGGCTACAGGGAAACACAGATACGCAGTATTTT. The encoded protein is CASSPWLQGNTDTQYF. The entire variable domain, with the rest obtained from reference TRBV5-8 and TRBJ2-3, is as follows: EAGVTQSPTHLIKTRGQQATLRCSPISGHTSVYWYQQALGLGLQFLLWYDEGEERNRGNFPPRFSGRQFPNYSSELNVNALELEDSALYLCASSPWLQGNTDTQYFGPGTRLTVL.

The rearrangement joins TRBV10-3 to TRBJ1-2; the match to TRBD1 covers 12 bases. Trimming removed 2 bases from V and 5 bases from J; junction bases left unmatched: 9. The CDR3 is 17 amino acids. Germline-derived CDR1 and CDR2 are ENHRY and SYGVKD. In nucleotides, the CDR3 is TGTGCCATCAGTGAGCGGACCGGGACAGGGGGCAGATATGGCTACACCTTC. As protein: CAISERTGTGGRYGYTF.